This T cell receptor (beta chain) was sequenced during a study of coeliac disease. Assay: immunoSEQ multiplex PCR; the TCRdb copy retains only in-frame clones and omits some. Counted here are about 4,000 clones, around 60% occurring once; the ten biggest clones make up 23%. On this clone: Antigen specificity is unknown.

CDR1 is LNHNV, CDR2 YYDKDF, per germline (reference sequence). Trimming pared 0 bases from V and 9 bases from J, leaving 15 bases between. The length of the CDR3 is 14 residues. General study points: Lamina propria and intraepithelial cell fractions may contain each other's cells.

One frozen approximately 550,000-cell aliquot per fraction was sequenced. This TCR was sampled from a woman in her 30s without celiac disease. The chain combines TRBV15 with TRBJ2-7, with a tentative D call TRBD1 (5 bases). Sequenced material: lymphocytes from the gut lamina propria. The CDR3 nucleotides are TGTGCCACCAGCAGAGATTACCCCACCCAGGGGCAGTACTTC. Protein: CATSRDYPTQGQYF.